The 30 T cell receptor beta chains below all came from one sample that was sequenced in a study of tumor and adjacent non-tumor tissue in lung cancer. RNA was extracted from bulk tissue without any cell sorting. More than 3 cm separated this lung sample from the edge of the tumor. A modified ARM-PCR protocol with three rounds of nested PCR amplified TCRbeta. In TCRdb, the multiplex PCR reads were re-called with MiXCR into one record per CDR3 protein. The sample has some 100,000 distinct CDR3 sequences; roughly two thirds are singletons. Sequenced: distant non-tumor lung tissue. Source of these receptors: a man aged 30 to 45 with non-small cell lung cancer.

As for this clonotype: A much bigger clone sits one base away, suggesting this may be a read error. The CDR3 loop reads CASSLFRAKQETQCF. The CDR3 nucleotides read TGTGCCAGCAGCTTGTTCAGGGCGAAACAAGAGACCCAGTGCTTC. The V gene is TRBV5-6, the J gene TRBJ2-5, with a weak D call TRBD1 (5 bases). Germline assignment: CDR1 SGHDT and CDR2 YYEEEE. This CDR3 is 15 amino acids long.

Turning to this clonotype: Because the CDR3 is missing its conserved closing phenylalanine or tryptophan, this is likely a read error. This sequence joins TRBV11-3 and TRBJ2-1; D might be TRBD1 (6 bases). Germline loops: CDR1 SGHNT, CDR2 YENEEA. The length of the CDR3 is 14 residues. Trimming pared 7 bases from V and 4 bases from J, leaving 14 bases between. The CDR3 coding sequence is TGTGCCAGCAATACAGGGTCGAAATACAATGAGCAGTTCTTA. This sequence encodes CASNTGSKYNEQFL.

For the CDR3, the DNA is TGTGCCATCAGTGAGGGGGAACTCACCTATGGCTACACCTTC. Protein: CAISEGELTYGYTF. The V call is TRBV10-3, the J call TRBJ1-2; no definite D call. V shed 2 bases and J shed 4 bases, with 11 bases lying between them. Per the germline V gene, CDR1 is ENHRY and CDR2 is SYGVKD. The CDR3 has 14 residues.

On this clonotype: Its ends do not fully match the called genes, so a read error is possible. The chain is built from TRBV11-2 and TRBJ2-3, with 13 positions matching TRBD2. Per the germline V gene, CDR1 is SGHAT and CDR2 is FQNNGV. The CDR3 is made up of 17 amino acids. CDR3 sequence (DNA): TGTGCCGGCAGCCCTGGGACTAGCGGGATGGCCCGAGATACGCAGTATTTT. As protein: CAGSPGTSGMARDTQYF.

This chain uses TRBV12-3 or TRBV12-4 with TRBJ2-7; D is perhaps TRBD1 (6 bases). The V end was cut by 5 bases, the J end by 5 bases, with 16 bases between. The CDR3 is made up of 14 amino acids. CDR3 nucleotides: TGTGCCAGCAGTCATCAGCCACAGGGCCACGAGCAGTACTTC. It specifies CASSHQPQGHEQYF.

On this clonotype itself: One end of the junction is discordant with germline, which a read error may explain. The chain carries TRBV7-8 and TRBJ2-7; maybe TRBD2 (5 bases). CDR1 is SGHVS and CDR2 is FQNEAQ in the germline V gene. The CDR3 totals 18 residues. This CDR3 is CTSSPGPGTGILSYEQYF. CDR3 in DNA: TGTACCAGCAGTCCAGGACCCGGAACCGGGATTTTATCCTACGAGCAGTACTTC.

This clonotype was counted at least ten times. The gene calls are TRBV6-6 and TRBJ1-4; tentative D call: TRBD1 (6 bases). Germline V gene data show CDR1 as MNHNY and CDR2 as SVGAGI (reference sequence). Trimming shortened V by 6 bases and J by 1 base, and 9 bases separated the two germline ends. The CDR3 runs to 14 residues. The CDR3 coding sequence is TGTGCCAGCAGATTCAGGGGAACTAATGAAAAACTGTTTTTT. Residues: CASRFRGTNEKLFF.

As concerns this clonotype: An end of the junction differs from the germline gene, which may be a read error. The J gene is TRBJ2-7, the V gene TRBV29-1; D is possibly TRBD2 (5 bases). This CDR3 has 12 residues. The V gene's germline CDR1 is SQVTM and CDR2 ANQGSEA. CDR3 in DNA: TGCAGCGTTGGCAGGAGCGACTACGAGCAATACTTC. It is translated as CSVGRSDYEQYF.

Concerning this clonotype: One end of the junction is discordant with germline, which a read error may explain. The CDR3: CASSQDRVTTGELLF. The CDR3 bases are TGCGCCAGCAGCCAAGACAGGGTTACTACCGGGGAGCTGCTTTTT. The rearrangement links TRBV4-3 to TRBJ2-2; the D call may be TRBD1 or TRBD2 (5 bases each). The CDR3 is 15 amino acids. CDR1 is LGHNA, CDR2 YSLEER, per germline.

On this clonotype itself: No conserved phenylalanine or tryptophan ends this CDR3, so it is likely a read error. The V gene is TRBV11-2, the J gene TRBJ2-7; D possibly uses TRBD1 or TRBD2 (5 bases each). The CDR3 runs 14 residues. Germline CDR1 reads SGHAT; CDR2 reads FQNNGV. The ends were cut back, 9 bases at V and 3 bases at J, with 18 bases in the middle. Here the CDR3 reads CASSLGDGGYEQYS. The CDR3 bases are TGTGCCAGTAGTTTAGGGGACGGAGGCTACGAGCAGTACTCC.

The chain joins TRBV6-6 to TRBJ2-1, with TRBD2 as a possible D gene (5 bases). Germline-derived CDR1 and CDR2 are MNHNY and SVGAGI (reference sequence). The CDR3 contains 12 residues. V lost 7 bases and J 4 bases, leaving 8 bases between the germline ends. The CDR3 is CASNRRYNEQFF. In DNA form, the CDR3 reads TGTGCCAGCAACCGGAGGTACAATGAGCAGTTCTTC.

In the case of this clonotype: Germline and junction disagree at one end, which may indicate a read error. The genes are TRBV12-3 or TRBV12-4 and TRBJ2-5, with D uncertain. This CDR3 region has 16 residues. The chain's CDR3 is CASSLRSSRCKETQYF. The CDR3, as DNA: TGTGCCAGCAGTTTGCGTTCCTCTAGGTGTAAAGAGACCCAATACTTC.

Note on this clonotype: One junction end disagrees with the germline gene, perhaps due to a read error. The chain recombines TRBV11-3 with TRBJ2-7; tentatively, D is TRBD2 (5 bases). The CDR3 spans 13 residues. Germline assignment: CDR1 SGHNT and CDR2 YENEEA. The CDR3 DNA sequence: TGTGCCAACAGCTTAACATGGGAGTCCGAGCAGTACTTC. Encoded protein: CANSLTWESEQYF.

On this clonotype itself: An end of the junction differs from the germline gene, which may be a read error. The chain joins TRBV29-1 to TRBJ1-2; D unclear. The length of the CDR3 is 11 residues. Germline V gene sequence: CDR1 SQVTM, CDR2 ANQGSEA. CDR3 bases: TGTAGCGTCCACCTGGGCAACGGCTACAGCTTC. Translated, it gives CSVHLGNGYSF.

This clonotype was counted a few times. This sequence joins TRBV7-3 and TRBJ2-5, with 8 bases identical to TRBD1. V was clipped by 5 bases and J by 7 bases; unmatched bases: 6. CDR3 size: 13 residues. CDR1 and CDR2 from the germline V gene are SGHTA and FQGTGA. The CDR3 loop is CASSPGQGLTQYF. Here the CDR3 DNA reads TGTGCCAGCAGCCCAGGACAGGGTCTGACCCAGTACTTC.

This rearrangement joins TRBV18 to TRBJ1-2; tentative D call: TRBD1 (6 bases). CDR1 is KGHSH and CDR2 is LQKENI in the germline V gene. This CDR3 is 14 amino acids long. The V end was cut by 6 bases, the J end by 4 bases, with 15 bases between. As DNA, the CDR3 is TGTGCCAGCTCCACGTATCAGGGGACCTATGGCTACACCTTC. The encoded protein is CASSTYQGTYGYTF. The whole variable domain, remainder taken from reference TRBV18 and TRBJ1-2, is NAGVMQNPRHLVRRRGQEARLRCSPMKGHSHVYWYRQLPEEGLKFMVYLQKENIIDESGMPKERFSAEFPKEGPSILRIQQVVRGDSAAYFCASSTYQGTYGYTFGSGTRLTVV.

Turning to this clonotype: Here the CDR3 omits its conserved ending phenylalanine or tryptophan, so a read error is the likely source. The chain joins TRBV29-1 to TRBJ2-7; D uncertain. Germline V gene data show CDR1 as SQVTM and CDR2 as ANQGSEA. V was cut by 5 bases and J by 3 bases, with 11 bases left in between. The CDR3 extends over 12 amino acids. The CDR3 spells CSVRYYFYEQYL. The CDR3 DNA reads TGCAGCGTTCGGTACTACTTCTACGAGCAGTACCTC.

To note about this clonotype: A junction end diverges from the germline sequence, so it may reflect a read error. This chain joins TRBV11-2 and TRBJ1-1; no definite D call. The V gene's germline CDR1 is SGHAT and CDR2 FQNNGV. The CDR3 has 12 amino acids. The CDR3 bases are TGCGCCACCAGCTTCTATGACGGTGAAGCTTTCTTT. Protein product: CATSFYDGEAFF.

Worth noting for this clonotype: A read error may produce the germline difference seen at one junction end. The chain uses TRBV4-2 and TRBJ2-7; 13 positions match TRBD2. Germline CDR1 reads LGHNA; CDR2 reads YNFKEQ. The CDR3 has 15 amino acids. This CDR3 is CASNQGLAGAYGQYF. CDR3 nucleotide sequence: TGTGCCAGCAACCAAGGACTAGCGGGAGCCTACGGGCAGTACTTC.

Concerning this clonotype: At one boundary the junction diverges from the germline segment, which might be a read error. This chain joins TRBV24-1 and TRBJ2-5; TRBD2 aligns across 8 bases. CDR1 is KGHDR and CDR2 is SFDVKD in the germline V gene. This CDR3 has 14 residues. The CDR3 loop is CASSDSSGGESQYF. For the CDR3, the DNA is TGTGCCAGCAGTGATTCGAGCGGGGGAGAGAGCCAGTACTTC.

The gene calls are TRBV5-8 and TRBJ1-5; no clear D gene. The CDR3 runs to 14 residues. Looked up from germline, CDR1 is SGHTS and CDR2 is YDEGEE. Trimming removed 6 bases from V and 11 bases from J, with 21 bases in between. In DNA, the CDR3 is TGTGCCAGCAACCGTTGGGGATACAGTCGGTCCCAGCATTTT. It yields the protein CASNRWGYSRSQHF.

The rearrangement uses TRBV19 and TRBJ2-1; perhaps TRBD2 as D (6 bases). The CDR3 is 13 amino acids. From germline, CDR1 is LNHDA and CDR2 SQIVND (reference sequence). V gave up 5 bases and J gave up 5 bases, with 10 bases separating them. DNA of the CDR3: TGTGCCAGTAGTTCCGGGAGCCACAATGAGCAGTTCTTC. Translation gives CASSSGSHNEQFF.

The chain combines TRBV7-2 with TRBJ1-5; D gene ambiguous. Per the germline V gene, CDR1 is SGHTA and CDR2 is FQGNSA. Trimming shortened V by 5 bases and J by 3 bases, and 8 bases separated the two germline ends. The CDR3 extends over 13 amino acids. CDR3 sequence (DNA): TGTGCCAGCAGCCCCTCGACCAATCAGCCCCAGCATTTT. Amino acid sequence: CASSPSTNQPQHF. Supplemented by reference TRBV7-2 and TRBJ1-5, the full variable domain reads GAGVSQSPSNKVTEKGKDVELRCDPISGHTALYWYRQSLGQGLEFLIYFQGNSAPDKSGLPSDRFSAERTGGSVSTLTIQRTQQEDSAVYLCASSPSTNQPQHFGDGTRLSIL.

Concerning this clonotype: Compared with germline, one end of the junction differs, possibly owing to a read error. This rearrangement joins TRBV20-1 to TRBJ1-5; 7 bases align to TRBD1. This CDR3 is built from 13 residues. Germline CDR1 and CDR2: DFQATT and SNEGSKA (reference sequence). The CDR3, as DNA: TGCAGTACTAGCCCAGGGGGTAATCAGCCCCAGCATTTT. This codes for CSTSPGGNQPQHF.

With respect to this clonotype: This sequence may be a read error, since a much larger clone differs from it by one base. This rearrangement joins TRBV20-1 to TRBJ2-1; 10 nucleotides line up with TRBD1. The CDR3 has 13 residues. Germline V gene data show CDR1 as DFQATT and CDR2 as SNEGSKA (reference sequence). DNA of the CDR3: TGCCGTGCTAGACAGGGGGCATGGAATGAGCAGCTCTTC. Amino acid sequence: CRARQGAWNEQLF.

Only a few counts were recorded for this clonotype. A much larger clone differs by one base, so this may be a read error. The rearrangement uses TRBV24-1 and TRBJ2-1, with D unclear. In germline, CDR1 is KGHDR, CDR2 SFDVKD. The CDR3 covers 12 residues. The CDR3 nucleotides read TGTGTCACCGAAGGATCCTACAATGAGCAGTTCTTC. This sequence encodes CVTEGSYNEQFF.

The genes are TRBV24-1 and TRBJ2-7; possible D gene TRBD1, 6 bases. CDR3 length equals 16 residues. Germline CDR1 is KGHDR and CDR2 is SFDVKD. V shed 4 bases and J shed 0 bases, with 15 bases lying between them. The CDR3 protein is CATSDLPGQISYEQYF. The CDR3 DNA is TGTGCCACCAGTGACCTTCCGGGACAAATCTCCTACGAGCAGTACTTC.

This clonotype appeared a few times. V and J are TRBV19 and TRBJ2-1; weak D call: TRBD1 (5 bases). Trimming removed 6 bases from V and 4 bases from J, with 10 bases in between. Germline CDR1 LNHDA, CDR2 SQIVND (reference sequence). The CDR3 is 13 amino acids. The CDR3 nucleotides are TGTGCCAGTAGGTCCCAGGGATACAATGAGCAGTTCTTC. Translation: CASRSQGYNEQFF.

As concerns this clonotype: Since the CDR3 does not end with the conserved phenylalanine or tryptophan, this likely comes from a read error. This rearrangement joins TRBV5-8 to TRBJ2-7, with 9 nucleotides matching TRBD1. The germline V gene encodes CDR1 SGHTS and CDR2 YDEGEE. Unmatched junction bases numbered 15, after V lost 4 bases and J lost 7 bases. The CDR3 runs 16 residues. Here the CDR3 DNA reads TGTGCCAGCAGCATTGCTCCCGGGACAGGGAGCTGGGAGCAGTACTTA. Its protein is CASSIAPGTGSWEQYL.

This clonotype was seen repeatedly, ten times or more. For the CDR3, the DNA is TGCAGTGCTAGGGCCAGGGAGGCGTTAGTAGCGGGGATCCAAGAGACCCAGTACTTC. It is translated as CSARAREALVAGIQETQYF. The rearrangement joins TRBV20-1 to TRBJ2-5, with 8 bases aligning to TRBD2. From germline, CDR1 is DFQATT and CDR2 SNEGSKA (reference sequence). V was pared by 3 bases and J by 1 base, with 19 bases of the junction left unmatched. The CDR3 has 19 amino acids.